This T cell receptor (beta chain) was captured in a study of blood T cells in healthy people across ages. V was clipped by 0 bases and J by 5 bases, with 16 bases between them. CDR1 and CDR2 from the germline V gene are MNHEY and SVGAGI. This CDR3 contains 16 residues. It was with a sample-barcoded 5' primer and a J-beta primer mix that a second PCR of roughly 7 to 11 cycles was run. TCRdb ran MiXCR on the 5' RACE reads and lists one entry per CDR3 protein. Of around 1.7 million distinct CDR3 sequences in the sample, approximately 30% were seen once. This clonotype turned up a few times. The origin of this receptor is a woman in her 30s in good health. The sequencing sample was made of blood. V usage is TRBV6-5 and J usage is TRBJ2-5; maybe TRBD2 (6 bases). In DNA form, the CDR3 reads TGTGCCAGCAGTTACTCGTTTATTGGTGGGGGGGAGACCCAGTACTTC. Its protein is CASSYSFIGGGETQYF.